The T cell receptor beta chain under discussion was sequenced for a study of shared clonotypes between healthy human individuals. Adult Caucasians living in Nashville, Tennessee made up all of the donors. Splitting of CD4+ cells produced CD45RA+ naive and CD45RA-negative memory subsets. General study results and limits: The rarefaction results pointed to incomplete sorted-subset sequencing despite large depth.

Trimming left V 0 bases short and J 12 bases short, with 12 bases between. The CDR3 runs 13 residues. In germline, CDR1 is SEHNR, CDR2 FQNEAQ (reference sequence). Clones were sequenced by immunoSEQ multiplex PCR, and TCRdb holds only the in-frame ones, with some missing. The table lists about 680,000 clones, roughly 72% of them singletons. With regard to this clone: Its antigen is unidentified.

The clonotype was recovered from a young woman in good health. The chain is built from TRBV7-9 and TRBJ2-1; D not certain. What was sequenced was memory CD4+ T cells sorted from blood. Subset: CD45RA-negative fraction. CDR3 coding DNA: TGTGCCAGCAGCTTAGCGTCGGTAATGGTGCAGTTCTTC. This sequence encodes CASSLASVMVQFF.